The sequence of this T cell receptor beta chain was determined in a study of control samples from healthy donors and cancer patients. Assay: immunoSEQ multiplex PCR; the TCRdb copy retains only in-frame clones and omits some. This table holds 130,000 or so clones, just under 95% found once. The CDR3 runs to 16 residues. V lost 0 bases and J lost 2; bases outside the gene matches: 6. The germline CDR1 and CDR2 sequences are SGHNT and YYREEE (reference sequence). The sample comprised blood. The sequence was collected from a man younger than 30 in good health. V gene TRBV5-4 combines with J gene TRBJ2-5, with 8 nucleotides matching TRBD2. The CDR3 DNA follows: TGTGCCAGCAGCTTGGCTGGCGGGGGGCTTCAAGAGACCCAGTACTTC. Protein sequence: CASSLAGGGLQETQYF.